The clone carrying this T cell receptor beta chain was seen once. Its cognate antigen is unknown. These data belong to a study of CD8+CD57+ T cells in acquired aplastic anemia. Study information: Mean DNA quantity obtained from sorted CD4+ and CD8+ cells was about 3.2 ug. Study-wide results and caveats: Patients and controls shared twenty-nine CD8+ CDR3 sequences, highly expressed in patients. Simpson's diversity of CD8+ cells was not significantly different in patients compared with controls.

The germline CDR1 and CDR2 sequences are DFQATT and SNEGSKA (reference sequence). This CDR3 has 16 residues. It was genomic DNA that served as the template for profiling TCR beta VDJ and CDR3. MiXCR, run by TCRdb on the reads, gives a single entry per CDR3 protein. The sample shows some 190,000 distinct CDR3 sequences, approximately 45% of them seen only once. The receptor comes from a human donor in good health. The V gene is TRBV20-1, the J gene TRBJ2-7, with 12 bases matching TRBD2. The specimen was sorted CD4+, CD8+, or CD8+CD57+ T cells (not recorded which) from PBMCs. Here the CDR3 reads CSKLAASGRASYEQYF. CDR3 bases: TGCAGCAAGCTAGCAGCTAGCGGGAGGGCCTCCTACGAGCAGTACTTC.